These 31 T cell receptor beta chains share one sample of origin, sequenced in a study of T cells in localized non-small cell lung cancer (dated by TCRdb to about 2020). Libraries were constructed by the immunoSEQ multiplex PCR assay. The immuneACCESS repertoire file appears here via TCRdb, limited to in-frame rearrangements. These files lack a portion of the clones; in checked studies, under half of the deficit traces to unresolved V genes, and the cause of the others is not known. The sample contains over a thousand clones, around 30% of them found a single time. Roughly 8.2% of the sample rests with the top ten. The material was lung tumor tissue, obtained before any cancer treatment. Receptors were obtained from a male donor older than 55 with stage I lung adenocarcinoma.

This clone was counted a few times. The V and J genes are TRBV11-3 and TRBJ2-7, with 8 bases fitting TRBD2. In germline, CDR1 is SGHNT, CDR2 YENEEA. This CDR3 spans 16 amino acids. Unmatched junction bases numbered 10, after V lost 6 bases and J lost 0 bases. CDR3 in amino acids: CASSFYSGASSYEQYF. The CDR3 nucleotides are TGTGCCAGCAGTTTTTATAGCGGGGCCAGCTCCTACGAGCAGTACTTC.

By frequency in the sample, this clone is medium-sized. V and J are TRBV6-8 and TRBJ1-3, with D maybe TRBD1 (6 bases). CDR1 and CDR2 from the germline V gene are MNHGY and SAAAGT. This CDR3 is 15 amino acids long. V was clipped by 5 bases and J by 0 bases, with 11 bases between them. The chain's CDR3 is CASSTDRPSGNTIYF. The DNA for the CDR3 is TGTGCCAGCAGTACAGACAGGCCCTCTGGAAACACCATATATTTT.

CDR3 nucleotides: TGTGCCAGCAGCTTGGAGGCTGCCGCGAACACCGGGGAGCTGTTTTTT. It codes for CASSLEAAANTGELFF. The chain is built from TRBV11-3 and TRBJ2-2; a weak D match, TRBD2 (5 bases). The length of the CDR3 is 16 residues. V gave up 3 bases and J gave up 0 bases, with 11 bases separating them. Germline V CDR1 and CDR2: SGHNT, YENEEA.

This clone is judged medium-sized (0.01 to 0.1%). The rearrangement joins TRBV11-3 to TRBJ2-5, with unresolved D. The germline CDR1 and CDR2 sequences are SGHNT and YENEEA. The length of the CDR3 is 17 residues. V gave up 5 bases and J gave up 4 bases, with 23 bases separating them. The CDR3 DNA reads as TGTGCCAGCAGCCCGCCCATTTTCGGCGGCCTTAGAGAGACCCAGTACTTC. This sequence encodes CASSPPIFGGLRETQYF.

In its sample, this clone was seen a few times. The chain carries TRBV12-5 and TRBJ1-1; D not certain. Germline V gene sequence: CDR1 LGHNT, CDR2 FRNRAP. The CDR3 runs to 16 residues. Trimming took 0 bases from V and 1 from J, leaving 12 bases between them. CDR3 nucleotide sequence: TGTGCTAGTGGTTTGGTAATCGGTGCAGGGAACACTGAAGCTTTCTTT. Amino acid sequence: CASGLVIGAGNTEAFF.

The rearrangement joins TRBV25-1 to TRBJ2-2; 8 nucleotides align to TRBD1. Germline V CDR1 and CDR2: MGHDK, SYGVNS. Trimming at V came to 3 bases and at J to 5 bases, leaving 8 bases not matched to a gene. This CDR3 is 16 amino acids long. Here the CDR3 reads CASSEGAGGRTGELFF. The CDR3 DNA sequence: TGTGCCAGCAGTGAGGGTGCAGGGGGCCGGACCGGGGAGCTGTTTTTT.

J is TRBJ2-7 and V is TRBV6-8; D perhaps matches TRBD1 (5 bases). This CDR3 is 12 amino acids long. V shed 6 bases and J shed 6 bases, with 12 bases lying between them. The germline V gene has CDR1 MNHGY and CDR2 SAAAGT. This CDR3 reads CASRLDSREQYF. CDR3 coding DNA: TGTGCCAGCAGACTCGACAGCCGCGAGCAGTACTTC.

This clone was seen more than once but under ten times. The chain uses TRBV28 and TRBJ2-7; 7 bases are a match to TRBD2. The CDR3 has 15 amino acids. CDR1 is MDHEN, CDR2 SYDVKM, per germline. V was clipped by 3 bases and J by 5 bases; unmatched bases: 10. CDR3 loop: CASSFRGLVRNEQYF. CDR3 in DNA: TGTGCCAGCAGTTTCCGAGGACTAGTTAGGAACGAGCAGTACTTC.

The rearrangement joins TRBV29-1 to TRBJ1-1; the D gene is possibly TRBD1 (5 bases). This CDR3 comprises 12 residues. The germline V gene has CDR1 SQVTM and CDR2 ANQGSEA. V lost 6 bases and J 7 bases, leaving 15 bases between the germline ends. The chain's CDR3 is CSVTRESGEAFF. DNA for the CDR3: TGCAGCGTGACCAGGGAATCGGGTGAAGCTTTCTTT.

This clone was observed a few times. The chain is built from TRBV10-3 and TRBJ1-5; D possibly corresponds to TRBD1 (5 bases). V lost 0 bases, J lost 2 bases, and 14 bases lay in between. This CDR3 is built from 17 residues. Looked up from germline, CDR1 is ENHRY and CDR2 is SYGVKD. CDR3 region: CAISESPGGMGNQPQHF. The CDR3 DNA reads as TGTGCCATCAGTGAGTCGCCCGGGGGAATGGGCAATCAGCCCCAGCATTTT.

The chain has TRBV6-8 and TRBJ2-1; D could derive from TRBD1 or TRBD2 (5 bases each). The CDR3 has 17 residues. The germline CDR1 and CDR2 sequences are MNHGY and SAAAGT. V lost 3 bases and J lost 5, with 20 bases in between. Here the CDR3 DNA reads TGTGCCAGCAGTTATCCCCTATTAGAGGGACCGGACAATGAGCAGTTCTTC. Translation: CASSYPLLEGPDNEQFF.

The rearrangement links TRBV25-1 to TRBJ2-5, with 7 bases matching TRBD1. CDR1 and CDR2 (germline): MGHDK, SYGVNS. CDR3 size: 14 residues. V shed 4 bases, J shed 1 base, and the junction held 3 bases outside the gene matches. The CDR3 loop is CASSGRQGQETQYF. DNA of the CDR3: TGTGCCAGCAGTGGACGACAGGGCCAAGAGACCCAGTACTTC.

V usage is TRBV6-8 and J usage is TRBJ1-1; D gene ambiguous. V gave up 7 bases and J gave up 2 bases, with 17 bases separating them. This CDR3 contains 15 residues. Germline lookup yields CDR1 MNHGY and CDR2 SAAAGT. Here the CDR3 reads CASTISRTPNTEAFF. DNA for the CDR3: TGTGCCAGCACCATAAGCCGGACCCCAAACACTGAAGCTTTCTTT.

This clone is medium-sized in the sample. The chain recombines TRBV11-3 with TRBJ2-7; 7 nucleotides agree with TRBD1. This CDR3 spans 15 amino acids. Germline CDR1 and CDR2: SGHNT and YENEEA. The V segment lost 3 bases and the J segment 2 bases; nucleotides outside the gene matches: 7. As DNA, the CDR3 is TGTGCCAGCAGCTTGAGCCAGGGGGAGACCTACGAGCAGTACTTC. The encoded protein is CASSLSQGETYEQYF.

The chain recombines TRBV30 with TRBJ2-5; D might be TRBD1 (5 bases). CDR1 and CDR2 from the germline V gene are GTSNPN and SVGIG (reference sequence). This CDR3 has 14 residues. V lost 0 bases to trimming and J lost 5 bases, with 13 bases between them. The DNA of the CDR3 is TGTGCCTGGAGTGTACAACAGGATCTTGAGACCCAGTACTTC. Residues: CAWSVQQDLETQYF.

This clone was seen a few times. The chain has TRBV30 and TRBJ1-1; the D gene is possibly TRBD1 (6 bases). The V gene's germline CDR1 is GTSNPN and CDR2 SVGIG (reference sequence). V was cut by 4 bases and J by 1 base, with 13 bases left in between. The CDR3 is made up of 14 amino acids. CDR3 residues: CAWNLGHPNTEAFF. CDR3 nucleotide sequence: TGTGCCTGGAACCTGGGACACCCGAACACTGAAGCTTTCTTT.

This clone was counted only a few times. The chain carries TRBV11-3 and TRBJ1-1; 7 nucleotides align to TRBD1. CDR3 size: 14 residues. In germline, CDR1 is SGHNT, CDR2 YENEEA. V gave up 1 base and J gave up 1 base; unmatched junction bases: 0. CDR3 loop: CASSLGDRNTEAFF. Here the CDR3 DNA reads TGTGCCAGCAGCTTAGGGGACAGGAACACTGAAGCTTTCTTT.

The chain uses TRBV28 and TRBJ1-4, with D possibly being TRBD1 (5 bases). Trimming cost V 7 bases and J 4 bases, with 16 bases left between them. Per germline, CDR1 MDHEN and CDR2 SYDVKM. The CDR3 extends over 15 amino acids. CDR3 sequence reads: CASKRGGEINEKLFF. DNA for the CDR3: TGTGCCAGCAAACGCGGGGGGGAGATTAATGAAAAACTGTTTTTT.

This clone showed up just a few times. This rearrangement joins TRBV28 to TRBJ2-7, with a possible D match to TRBD2 (5 bases). The V gene lost 8 bases and the J gene lost 1 base, with 12 bases spanning the gap. Germline CDR1 is MDHEN and CDR2 is SYDVKM. The CDR3 is made up of 13 amino acids. CDR3 protein: CASGLAHSYEQYF. DNA for the CDR3: TGTGCCAGCGGATTAGCGCATTCCTACGAGCAGTACTTC.

The V gene is TRBV18, the J gene TRBJ1-1; 7 bases agree with TRBD1. V trimming: 3 bases; J trimming: 3 bases; junction bases outside the gene matches: 10. CDR1 KGHSH and CDR2 LQKENI come from the germline V gene. The CDR3 loop spans 16 amino acids. The CDR3 coding sequence is TGTGCCAGCTCACCGGGGACAGTCCCTAGGGACACTGAAGCTTTCTTT. Its protein product is CASSPGTVPRDTEAFF.

This clone has a handful of counts. The V gene is TRBV7-7, the J gene TRBJ2-5, with D tentatively TRBD1 (5 bases). The CDR3 spans 14 residues. CDR1 is SSHAT, CDR2 FNYEAQ, per germline (reference sequence). Trimming pared 3 bases from V and 5 bases from J, leaving 13 bases between. CDR3 nucleotide sequence: TGTGCCAGCAGCTTGGTTGGGGCGGAGGAGACCCAGTACTTC. It codes for CASSLVGAEETQYF.

The genes are TRBV9 and TRBJ2-5; D is undetermined. V was clipped by 4 bases and J by 4 bases, with 8 bases between them. Germline V gene sequence: CDR1 SGDLS, CDR2 YYNGEE. The CDR3 is 12 amino acids. In nucleotides, the CDR3 is TGTGCCAGCAGCCCTATTGGAGAGACCCAGTACTTC. It translates to CASSPIGETQYF.

This clone was observed a few times. The V call is TRBV11-3, the J call TRBJ2-7, with 9 bases identical to TRBD1. The V gene end was trimmed by 5 bases and the J gene end by 1 base; junction bases not matched to a gene: 6. There are 15 residues in the CDR3. The germline CDR1 and CDR2 sequences are SGHNT and YENEEA. Written as DNA, the CDR3 is TGTGCCAGCAGCCTGGACAGGGGACGGTCCTACGAGCAGTACTTC. This translates into CASSLDRGRSYEQYF.

The chain recombines TRBV11-3 with TRBJ1-3; D is perhaps TRBD1 (5 bases). Between the trimmed V and J ends, which lost 5 bases and 0 bases, there was a span of 14 bases. The CDR3 sequence is 16 residues long. Germline CDR1 SGHNT, CDR2 YENEEA. CDR3 nucleotide sequence: TGTGCCAGCAGCCCAGCCACAGGCACCTCTGGAAACACCATATATTTT. Translated: CASSPATGTSGNTIYF.

This clone counts as medium-sized (0.01 to 0.1%). The rearrangement links TRBV11-3 to TRBJ2-2, with D perhaps being TRBD1 or TRBD2 (6 bases each). The CDR3 has 15 residues. Germline assignment: CDR1 SGHNT and CDR2 YENEEA. Trimming shortened V by 5 bases and J by 6 bases, and 16 bases separated the two germline ends. This chain's CDR3 is CASSPGRGAPGELFF. For the CDR3, the DNA is TGTGCCAGCAGCCCCGGTAGGGGGGCCCCCGGGGAGCTGTTTTTT.

Only a few counts were recorded for this clone. J is TRBJ1-5 and V is TRBV11-3; D not certain. Germline CDR1 and CDR2: SGHNT and YENEEA. The ends were cut back, 8 bases at V and 7 bases at J, with 18 bases in the middle. CDR3 length: 14 amino acids. The CDR3 nucleotides read TGTGCCAGCCGTCTTGACATAGCTTTACAGCCCCAGCATTTT. Residues: CASRLDIALQPQHF.

The sample holds a few counts of this clone. The rearrangement joins TRBV28 to TRBJ1-5; D possibly corresponds to TRBD1 (6 bases). There are 14 residues in the CDR3. Germline V gene lookup returns CDR1 MDHEN and CDR2 SYDVKM. Trimming shortened V by 3 bases and J by 6 bases, and 12 bases separated the two germline ends. The CDR3 loop reads CASSFAGASQPQHF. CDR3 in DNA: TGTGCCAGCAGTTTCGCAGGGGCTAGTCAGCCCCAGCATTTT.

The CDR3 loop is CASSPGGQGNTGELFF. In DNA form, the CDR3 reads TGCGCCAGCAGCCCGGGAGGACAGGGCAACACCGGGGAGCTGTTTTTT. The rearrangement joins TRBV5-1 to TRBJ2-2; possible D gene TRBD1, 8 bases. The V gene lost 4 bases and the J gene lost 2 bases, with 15 bases spanning the gap. Germline CDR1 reads SGHRS; CDR2 reads YFSETQ. CDR3 length equals 16 residues.

The chain links TRBV12-5 to TRBJ1-3, with TRBD1 matching over 8 bases. Per the germline V gene, CDR1 is LGHNT and CDR2 is FRNRAP. The CDR3 is made up of 15 amino acids. DNA for the CDR3: TGTGCCAGCAATCCCGGGACAGGAGGTGGAAACACCATATATTTT. It translates to CASNPGTGGGNTIYF.

The rearrangement uses TRBV6-8 and TRBJ2-7; 14 bases fit TRBD2. J was trimmed by 1 base and V by 4 bases; bases with no gene match: 0. This CDR3 has 15 amino acids. Germline V gene lookup returns CDR1 MNHGY and CDR2 SAAAGT. For the CDR3, the DNA is TGTGCCAGCAGTTGGACTAGCGGGAGGTCCTACGAGCAGTACTTC. Amino acid sequence: CASSWTSGRSYEQYF.

The chain is built from TRBV29-1 and TRBJ2-2, with D perhaps being TRBD1 or TRBD2 (5 bases each). CDR1 is SQVTM, CDR2 ANQGSEA, per germline. CDR3 size: 13 residues. V gave up 6 bases and J gave up 3 bases, with 11 bases separating them. This CDR3 reads CSVRDAYTGELFF. The CDR3 DNA is TGCAGCGTCCGGGACGCGTACACCGGGGAGCTGTTTTTT.